The rows below give T cell receptor beta chains drawn from one sample of a study of CD8 T cells in ankylosing spondylitis. TCRdb reanalysed the 5' RACE reads using MiXCR and keeps one entry per CDR3 protein. This table has around 320,000 distinct CDR3 sequences, less than 25% appearing once. What was sequenced was blood, either unsorted or a sorted T cell fraction (not recorded which). The source is a female donor with ankylosing spondylitis or in good health (not recorded which). The CDR3 runs from the conserved cysteine through the conserved F or W. The D gene is left open where the match is weak. Part of the rows lack a size; the others show once, few, many or a class for expanded clones.

TRBJ2-1 | TRBV12-3/TRBV12-4 | - | few | TGTGCCAGCAGTCGTACAGGGTACGAAGGGGAGCAGTTCTTC | CASSRTGYEGEQFF
TRBJ2-1 | TRBV7-2 | TRBD2 | - | TGTGCCAGCGCGGTAGCGGGAGGCCTCTCCTACAATGAGCAGTTCTTC | CASAVAGGLSYNEQFF
TRBJ1-2 | TRBV6-1 | - | - | TGTGCCAGCAGTGAATTCAGCTATGGCTACACCTTC | CASSEFSYGYTF
TRBJ2-1 | TRBV29-1 | TRBD2 | few | TGCAGCGTGGGTGCGGGGGGTTCGACTGTCCTGGAGCAGTTCTTC | CSVGAGGSTVLEQFF
TRBJ2-2 | TRBV10-3 | TRBD2 | many | TGTGCCACCGGGACCCCAGCGGGAGGGAATACCGGGGAGCTGTTTTTT | CATGTPAGGNTGELFF
TRBJ2-3 | TRBV18 | TRBD2 | - | TGTGCCAGCTCACCAGGACTAGAGGCTTGGGATACGCAGTATTTT | CASSPGLEAWDTQYF
TRBJ2-4 | TRBV4-1 | - | few | TGCGCCAGCAGCCAAGAAAGAACTAGTCAAAACATTCAGTACTTC | CASSQERTSQNIQYF
TRBJ1-5 | TRBV24-1 | - | - | TGTGCCACCAGTGAAGAGGATTGGGGTCAGCCCCAGCATTTT | CATSEEDWGQPQHF
TRBJ2-1 | TRBV20-1 | TRBD2 | - | TGCAGTGTACCGCCTGGAAATAGCGGGAGGTATGAGCAGTTCTTC | CSVPPGNSGRYEQFF
TRBJ2-3 | TRBV29-1 | TRBD1 | few | TGCAGCGCTGTCGGGACAGGGAGGACAGATACGCAGTATTTT | CSAVGTGRTDTQYF
TRBJ2-5 | TRBV9 | TRBD2 | - | TGTGCCAGCAGCAATATAGCGGGAGGGGGAGAGACCCAGTACTTC | CASSNIAGGGETQYF
TRBJ2-5 | TRBV7-7 | TRBD1 | - | TGTGCTAGCAGCCCCAACAGGGGCAGGGAGACCCAGTACTTC | CASSPNRGRETQYF
TRBJ1-4 | TRBV12-5 | - | few | TGTGCTAGTGGTTTGAATCGGGGGGAAAAACTGTTTTTT | CASGLNRGEKLFF
TRBJ2-3 | TRBV5-1 | TRBD2 | few | TGCGCCAGCAGGCCCGGGACTAGCGGGAAAGATACGCAGTATTTT | CASRPGTSGKDTQYF
TRBJ1-2 | TRBV6-5 | - | - | TGTGCCAGCAGTTACTCGAGGGGGAATTGCTACACCTTC | CASSYSRGNCYTF
TRBJ1-1 | TRBV29-1 | - | many | TGCAGCGTTGAAAGGGGAGTTGCGAACACTGAAGCTTTCTTT | CSVERGVANTEAFF
TRBJ2-1 | TRBV20-1 | - | few | TGCAGTGCTACTCCCCCCTCCCTCTACAATGAGCAGTTCTTC | CSATPPSLYNEQFF
TRBJ2-1 | TRBV2 | TRBD2 | few | TGTGCCAGCACGCTAGCGGGAGGGCTAAGCTCCTACAATGAGCAGTTCTTC | CASTLAGGLSSYNEQFF
TRBJ1-1 | TRBV20-1 | - | - | TGCAGTGCTAGAGGCCCCCCAGGGAACACTGAAGCTTTCTTT | CSARGPPGNTEAFF
TRBJ2-7 | TRBV29-1 | TRBD2 | many | TGCAGCGTTATTACCGGACTAGCGGGGCCTTACGAGCAGTACTTC | CSVITGLAGPYEQYF
TRBJ2-1 | TRBV7-8 | - | few | TGTGCCAGCAGCTTAATAGTAGGAGGGGGCGCCTCCTCCACGAATGAGCAGTTCTTC | CASSLIVGGGASSTNEQFF
TRBJ2-7 | TRBV5-6 | - | - | TGTGCCAGCAGCTTGGTCGACAGACTCTCCTACGAGCAGTACTTC | CASSLVDRLSYEQYF
TRBJ2-5 | TRBV28 | TRBD1 | few | TGTGCCAGCAGTCAATTATCAGGGGGCCGGGAGACCCAGTACTTC | CASSQLSGGRETQYF
TRBJ2-1 | TRBV6-4 | TRBD2 | few | TGTGCCAGCAGTCGACTGAGGACTAGCGGGAGGGCCTCCTACAATGAGCAGTTCTTC | CASSRLRTSGRASYNEQFF
TRBJ2-7 | TRBV4-2 | - | many | TGTGCCAGCAGCCAAGCGGTAGGCGTAGGTTCGGGCGAGCAGTACTTC | CASSQAVGVGSGEQYF
TRBJ2-5 | TRBV29-1 | - | many | TGCAGCGTTAGACCCCAAGAGACCCAGTACTTC | CSVRPQETQYF
TRBJ2-3 | TRBV19 | TRBD2 | few | TGTGCCAGTAGCCTGGGGACTAGAGATACGCAGTATTTT | CASSLGTRDTQYF
TRBJ2-7 | TRBV12-3/TRBV12-4 | TRBD1 | few | TGTGCCAGCAGTCGCACCGGACAGGGGGGAGAGCAGTACTTC | CASSRTGQGGEQYF
TRBJ2-4 | TRBV15 | - | - | TGTGCCACCAGCAGAGACGGGGGTCAGGCGAAAAACATTCAGTACTTC | CATSRDGGQAKNIQYF
TRBJ2-3 | TRBV20-1 | - | - | TGCTCACGGGAGTCGGGCACAGATACGCAGTATTTT | CSRESGTDTQYF
TRBJ1-6 | TRBV7-2 | - | - | TGTGCCAGCAATATCCTCTCTGGACAGTCACCCCTCCACTTT | CASNILSGQSPLHF
TRBJ2-2 | TRBV7-2 | - | - | TGTGCCAGCAGCTTAGGCAGTCCCCAGAACACCGGGGAGCTGTTTTTT | CASSLGSPQNTGELFF
TRBJ1-5 | TRBV20-1 | TRBD1 | few | TGCAGTGCCCACAGGGGGTCCGGTCAGCCCCAGCATTTT | CSAHRGSGQPQHF
TRBJ2-1 | TRBV5-1 | - | few | TGCGCCAGCAGTTTCCCAAACCTCCGGGAGCAGTTCTTC | CASSFPNLREQFF
TRBJ2-2 | TRBV29-1 | - | many | TGCAGCGTTGAGATTCTTCCGGGGGAGCTGTTTTTT | CSVEILPGELFF
TRBJ1-2 | TRBV6-2/TRBV6-3 | - | few | TGTGCCAGCAGTCCCACGACGGCCTTCTGCACCTTC | CASSPTTAFCTF
TRBJ2-2 | TRBV2 | - | - | TGTGCCAGCAGCCTGGACGGGACGAACACCGGGGAGCTGTTTTTT | CASSLDGTNTGELFF
TRBJ2-1 | TRBV6-2/TRBV6-3 | - | few | TGTGCCAGCAGCAGACTATCTGGCGGGGATGAGCAGTTCTTC | CASSRLSGGDEQFF
TRBJ2-3 | TRBV5-8 | TRBD1 | few | TGTGCCAGCAGCTTTCAGGGGGCCCTCACAGATACGCAGTATTTT | CASSFQGALTDTQYF
TRBJ2-1 | TRBV4-3 | - | few | TGCGCCAGCAGCCAACTACTAGGAAGGGCCAATGAGCAGTTCTTC | CASSQLLGRANEQFF
TRBJ2-7 | TRBV20-1 | - | few | TGCAGTGCTAGGCATCACAGTTTTGAGCAGTACTTC | CSARHHSFEQYF
TRBJ2-7 | TRBV20-1 | TRBD2 | few | TGCAGTGTTGAACTAGCGGGTGCCTACGAGCAGTACTTC | CSVELAGAYEQYF
TRBJ2-1 | TRBV20-1 | - | - | TGCAGTGCTAGAGTCCCTTGGGGAAGTAGCTCCTACAATGAGCAGTTCTTC | CSARVPWGSSSYNEQFF
TRBJ2-1 | TRBV24-1 | - | few | TGTGCCACCAGTGATCCTCAGGCAAGCTCCTACAATGAGCAGTTCTTC | CATSDPQASSYNEQFF
TRBJ1-2 | TRBV29-1 | - | many | TGCAGCGTACAAAAGGGGGTCTATGGCTACACCTTC | CSVQKGVYGYTF
TRBJ2-3 | TRBV7-9 | TRBD2 | - | TGTGCCAGCAACCCTGCACTAGCGATAACAGATACGCAGTATTTT | CASNPALAITDTQYF
TRBJ2-5 | TRBV7-2 | - | - | TGTGCCAGCAGCCAGTGGACTCGAGAGACCCAGTACTTC | CASSQWTRETQYF
TRBJ1-6 | TRBV12-3/TRBV12-4 | TRBD1 | few | TGTGCCAGCAGTTTAGGGACAGGCCTTAGGGGTTCACCCCTCCACTTT | CASSLGTGLRGSPLHF
TRBJ2-5 | TRBV4-2 | - | few | TGTGCCAGCAGCCAAGAAAGGAGGGCGGGAGAGACCCAGTACTTC | CASSQERRAGETQYF
TRBJ2-3 | TRBV7-8 | - | few | TGTGCCAGCAGCTTAGCGCGGGTTTACACAGATACGCAGTATTTT | CASSLARVYTDTQYF
TRBJ2-7 | TRBV12-3/TRBV12-4 | - | - | TGTGCCAGCAGTTTAAGGCAGGTAGTCTGGGGCGAGCAGTACTTC | CASSLRQVVWGEQYF
TRBJ1-2 | TRBV6-6 | - | few | TGTGCCAGCAGCCGGGGGGATGGCTACACCTTC | CASSRGDGYTF